The next 5 T cell receptor beta chains were all read from a single sample in a study of cytomegalovirus exposure and HLA in healthy donors. 13 Jbeta primers and 60 Vbeta primers were used for the PCR. Sequencing was performed with immunoSEQ multiplex PCR; in TCRdb, only in-frame clones are kept and a portion is missing. The sample lists approximately 150,000 clones, about 80% seen once, with approximately 1.3% in the top ten. The specimen sequenced was PBMCs. These receptors originate from a young man in good health and CMV-seronegative.

The rearrangement uses TRBV7-9 and TRBJ2-5, with 9 bases identical to TRBD2. Germline CDR1 and CDR2: SEHNR and FQNEAQ (reference sequence). This CDR3 comprises 16 residues. With 7 bases clipped from V and 5 bases from J, the junction kept 14 bases outside the gene matches. In DNA, the CDR3 is TGTGCCAGCACTATGGGGGCGGGGGGGTACGGGGAGACCCAGTACTTC. This sequence encodes CASTMGAGGYGETQYF.

This clone was seen more than once but under ten times. The rearrangement uses TRBV28 and TRBJ1-1; TRBD1 matches at 7 bases. The CDR3 extends over 17 amino acids. CDR1 and CDR2 (germline): MDHEN, SYDVKM. V lost 5 bases and J lost 3; bases outside the gene matches: 15. For the CDR3, the DNA is TGTGCCAGCAGTCTACCGACAGGGCTAAACTGGCACACTGAAGCTTTCTTT. It encodes CASSLPTGLNWHTEAFF.

The chain employs TRBV2 and TRBJ1-5, with D perhaps matching TRBD1 (6 bases). The CDR3 runs to 14 residues. V was clipped by 5 bases and J by 0 bases, with 8 bases between them. The germline CDR1 and CDR2 sequences are SNHLY and FYNNEI. The CDR3 coding sequence is TGTGCCAGCAGTAACAGGGATAGCAATCAGCCCCAGCATTTT. Translating gives CASSNRDSNQPQHF.

The V and J genes are TRBV30 and TRBJ1-3; 8 bases agree with TRBD1. CDR3 length: 16 amino acids. Germline V gene lookup returns CDR1 GTSNPN and CDR2 SVGIG (reference sequence). V lost 0 bases to trimming and J lost 3 bases; unmatched junction nucleotides: 7. The CDR3 loop is CAWSVRQGAFGNTIYF. CDR3 DNA sequence: TGTGCCTGGAGTGTACGGCAGGGGGCTTTTGGAAACACCATATATTTT.

The chain links TRBV5-1 to TRBJ2-2, with D possibly matching TRBD2 (5 bases). The CDR3 is 15 residues long. The V and J ends lost 0 bases and 3 bases respectively, with 9 bases between them. The germline CDR1 and CDR2 sequences are SGHRS and YFSETQ. The CDR3 coding sequence is TGCGCCAGCAGCTTGGTAGGACTTTACACCGGGGAGCTGTTTTTT. Its translation is CASSLVGLYTGELFF.